These T cell receptor beta chains were read from a single sample in a study. TCRdb recomputed calls from the RT-PCR reads with MiXCR, one row per CDR3 protein. The sample holds about 680,000 distinct CDR3 sequences, approximately 15% seen once. Sequenced input: memory CD4+ T cells from blood. These TCRs come from a female donor in good health, serving as a healthy control. Each CDR3 is given with its conserved first and last residue. A D gene is named only where the DNA matches it firmly. Clone size is stated in some rows and not others, as once, few, many or a class when expanded.

V	size	D	J	CDR3	DNA
TRBV15	-	-	TRBJ2-7	CATSRDRGTAQF	TGTGCCACCAGCAGAGATCGGGGAACCGCCCAATTC
TRBV9	few	TRBD1	TRBJ2-7	CASSPRDRGPYEQYF	TGTGCCAGCAGCCCCAGGGACAGGGGGCCCTACGAGCAGTACTTC
TRBV5-1	many	TRBD2	TRBJ2-3	CASSLVLAGEADTQYF	TGCGCCAGCAGCTTGGTACTAGCGGGAGAAGCAGATACGCAGTATTTT
TRBV2	-	-	TRBJ2-1	CASSGGPGQYNEQFF	TGTGCCAGCAGTGGGGGGCCTGGACAATACAATGAGCAGTTCTTC
TRBV28	few	TRBD1	TRBJ1-2	CASGRDRGVYGYTF	TGTGCCAGCGGCCGGGACAGGGGTGTCTATGGCTACACCTTC
TRBV19	few	TRBD1	TRBJ2-1	CATTLGTALSYNEQFF	TGTGCCACTACACTAGGGACAGCCCTCTCCTACAATGAGCAGTTCTTC
TRBV20-1	many	-	TRBJ2-1	CSARAGSSYNEQFF	TGCAGTGCCCGGGCGGGAAGCTCCTACAATGAGCAGTTCTTC
TRBV29-1	-	-	TRBJ1-1	CSVPGEGVGTEAFF	TGCAGCGTTCCAGGGGAGGGGGTAGGGACTGAAGCTTTCTTT
TRBV7-3	many	-	TRBJ1-6	CASSQIPNSPLHF	TGTGCCAGCAGCCAAATCCCAAATTCACCCCTCCACTTT
TRBV20-1	few	TRBD1	TRBJ1-1	CSAIHTTGGTEAFF	TGCAGTGCTATACACACAACAGGGGGCACTGAAGCTTTCTTT
TRBV7-2	many	-	TRBJ2-1	CASSLQQDNEQFF	TGTGCCAGCAGCTTACAGCAGGACAATGAGCAGTTCTTC
TRBV24-1	-	TRBD2	TRBJ2-7	CATRLRTGTSGRALGEQYF	TGTGCCACCAGATTAAGGACCGGGACTAGCGGGAGGGCGCTCGGGGAGCAGTACTTC
TRBV6-5	few	TRBD1	TRBJ1-2	CASSYMQGAGYTF	TGTGCCAGCAGTTATATGCAGGGGGCAGGCTACACCTTC
TRBV20-1	-	-	TRBJ2-7	CSFYAASYEQYF	TGCAGTTTTTATGCGGCCTCCTACGAGCAGTACTTC
TRBV12-3/TRBV12-4	many	-	TRBJ1-6	CASSFQGTYNSPLHF	TGTGCCAGCAGTTTCCAGGGCACCTATAATTCACCCCTCCACTTT
TRBV6-2/TRBV6-3	-	-	TRBJ1-3	CASSFGTGTGNTIYF	TGTGCCAGCAGTTTCGGTACAGGGACCGGAAACACCATATATTTT
TRBV7-8	-	-	TRBJ1-5	CASSRRQEWGNQPQHF	TGTGCCAGCAGCCGCCGACAGGAATGGGGCAATCAGCCCCAGCATTTT
TRBV10-3	-	-	TRBJ2-7	CAVFSRALREQYF	TGTGCCGTCTTTAGCAGGGCGCTACGAGAGCAGTACTTC
TRBV29-1	many	TRBD1	TRBJ2-1	CSVERGDRDDEQFF	TGCAGCGTTGAACGCGGCGACAGGGATGATGAGCAGTTCTTC
TRBV20-1	many	TRBD2	TRBJ2-5	CSAIPGGWEETQYF	TGCAGTGCCATCCCCGGGGGGTGGGAAGAGACCCAGTACTTC
TRBV4-1	many	-	TRBJ2-7	CASSQEPGSDLREQYF	TGCGCCAGCAGCCAAGAACCGGGAAGTGACCTCCGCGAGCAGTACTTC
TRBV6-1	many	TRBD1	TRBJ2-2	CASNPDRGRTGELFF	TGTGCCAGCAACCCGGACAGGGGCAGGACCGGGGAGCTGTTTTTT
TRBV6-5	-	TRBD1	TRBJ2-7	CASSRRGQGAYEQYF	TGTGCCAGCAGTCGGAGGGGACAGGGAGCCTACGAGCAGTACTTC
TRBV4-1	few	-	TRBJ2-4	CATFERAKNIQYF	TGCGCCACGTTCGAGAGAGCCAAAAACATTCAGTACTTC
TRBV12-3/TRBV12-4	-	-	TRBJ2-7	CASSLGRGMRYF	TGTGCCAGCAGTTTAGGCAGGGGCATGAGGTACTTC
TRBV6-6	many	-	TRBJ2-5	CASTYRDSGETQYF	TGTGCCAGCACGTACCGGGACTCGGGGGAGACCCAGTACTTC
TRBV3-1	-	-	TRBJ2-1	CASSQGRASNEQFF	TGTGCCAGCAGCCAAGGCCGGGCAAGCAATGAGCAGTTCTTC
TRBV20-1	-	-	TRBJ1-5	CSAWTGNQPQHF	TGCAGTGCTTGGACGGGCAATCAGCCCCAGCATTTT
TRBV9	few	-	TRBJ2-2	CASNVGELFF	TGTGCCAGCAATGTCGGGGAGCTGTTTTTT
TRBV5-1	few	TRBD1	TRBJ1-6	CASSWGTGGNSPLHF	TGCGCCAGCAGCTGGGGGACAGGGGGTAATTCACCCCTCCACTTT
TRBV5-6	few	TRBD1	TRBJ1-2	CASSPQQGANYGYTF	TGTGCCAGCAGCCCACAACAGGGGGCCAACTATGGCTACACCTTC
TRBV4-2	-	-	TRBJ2-3	CASSQDRTATDTQYF	TGTGCCAGCAGCCAAGATAGGACAGCCACAGATACGCAGTATTTT
TRBV5-6	-	TRBD2	TRBJ2-7	CASSFERGLDGPGLAGLIPYEQYF	TGTGCCAGCAGCTTCGAAAGGGGACTGGATGGACCGGGACTAGCGGGACTTATTCCCTACGAGCAGTACTTC
TRBV15	many	-	TRBJ1-2	CATSISKGANYGYTF	TGTGCCACCAGCATTTCGAAGGGGGCTAACTATGGCTACACCTTC
TRBV7-2	-	-	TRBJ2-2	CASRRVGGELFF	TGTGCCAGCAGGCGTGTGGGCGGGGAGCTGTTTTTT
TRBV4-3	-	-	TRBJ1-5	CASSQVAGIDSNQPQHF	TGCGCCAGCAGCCAAGTGGCTGGCATTGATAGCAATCAGCCCCAGCATTTT
TRBV18	-	TRBD1	TRBJ2-5	CASSLHRGKEETQYF	TGTGCCAGCTCACTCCACAGGGGGAAAGAAGAGACCCAGTACTTC